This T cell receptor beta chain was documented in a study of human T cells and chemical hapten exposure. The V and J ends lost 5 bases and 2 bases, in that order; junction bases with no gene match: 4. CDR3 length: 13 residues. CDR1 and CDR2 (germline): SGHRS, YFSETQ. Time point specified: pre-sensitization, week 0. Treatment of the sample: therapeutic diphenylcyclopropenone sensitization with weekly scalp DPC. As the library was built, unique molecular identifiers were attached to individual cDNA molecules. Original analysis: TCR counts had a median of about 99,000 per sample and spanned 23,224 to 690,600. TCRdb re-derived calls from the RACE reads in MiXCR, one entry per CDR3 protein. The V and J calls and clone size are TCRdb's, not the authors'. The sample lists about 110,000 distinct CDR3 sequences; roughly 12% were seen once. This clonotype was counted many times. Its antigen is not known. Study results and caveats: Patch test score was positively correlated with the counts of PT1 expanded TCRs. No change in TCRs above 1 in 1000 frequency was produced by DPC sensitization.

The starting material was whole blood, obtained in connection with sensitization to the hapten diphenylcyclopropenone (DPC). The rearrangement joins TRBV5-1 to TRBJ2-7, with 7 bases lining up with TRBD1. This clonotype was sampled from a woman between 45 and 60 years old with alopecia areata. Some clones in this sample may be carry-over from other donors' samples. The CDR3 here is CASRVTGTYEQYF. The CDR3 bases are TGCGCCAGCAGAGTGACAGGGACCTACGAGCAGTACTTC.